The rows below give T cell receptor beta chains drawn from one sample of a study of blood T cell repertoires in COVID-19. Assay: immunoSEQ multiplex PCR; the TCRdb copy retains only in-frame clones and omits some. The data contain approximately 300,000 clones, around 88% of them singletons. Sample: peripheral blood. The receptors come from a woman between 45 and 65 years old with acute or convalescent COVID-19. CDR3s include the opening cysteine and the closing phenylalanine or tryptophan. D genes are given only for firm matches. The size of a clone is reported for some rows only, either as once, few or many, or as a class for expanded clones.

size,length,D,J,V,CDR3,DNA
-,14,TRBD1,TRBJ2-7,TRBV5-1,CASSPGTVPYEQYF,TGCGCCAGCAGCCCCGGGACAGTCCCCTACGAGCAGTACTTC
-,13,-,TRBJ2-7,TRBV27,CASSPLSGYEQYF,TGTGCCAGCAGCCCGCTCTCGGGCTACGAGCAGTACTTC
-,15,TRBD2,TRBJ2-5,TRBV5-1,CASSFGLAASAIQYF,TGCGCCAGCAGCTTTGGACTAGCGGCCTCTGCGATCCAGTACTTC
-,16,-,TRBJ2-2,TRBV7-3,CASSLTGGTNTGELFF,TGTGCCAGCAGCTTAACCGGCGGGACGAACACCGGGGAGCTGTTTTTT
-,17,TRBD2,TRBJ2-1,TRBV27,CASSSRLAGGSYNEQFF,TGTGCCAGCAGTTCTAGACTAGCGGGAGGGTCCTACAATGAGCAGTTCTTC
-,15,TRBD1,TRBJ1-1,TRBV5-1,CASSPLGQGVTEAFF,TGCGCCAGCAGCCCCCTGGGACAGGGGGTTACTGAAGCTTTCTTT
-,14,-,TRBJ2-1,TRBV28,CASSLPGGNNEQFF,TGTGCCAGCAGTTTACCCGGGGGTAACAATGAGCAGTTCTTC
-,13,-,TRBJ2-5,TRBV5-4,CASSLPAEETQYF,TGTGCCAGCAGCCTCCCAGCGGAAGAGACCCAGTACTTC
-,15,TRBD1,TRBJ1-2,TRBV6-5,CASRLQGQGSYGYTF,TGTGCCAGCAGGCTACAGGGACAGGGAAGCTATGGCTACACCTTC
-,15,-,TRBJ2-5,TRBV5-1,CASSLQPGTSETQYF,TGCGCCAGCAGCTTGCAGCCAGGAACGTCAGAGACCCAGTACTTC
-,16,-,TRBJ1-5,TRBV28,CASSLSTGIWDQPQHF,TGTGCCAGCAGTTTATCCACCGGGATATGGGATCAGCCCCAGCATTTT
few,16,-,TRBJ2-7,TRBV28,CASSPYWGRFSYEQYF,TGTGCCAGCAGTCCGTACTGGGGCCGATTCTCCTACGAGCAGTACTTC
-,16,-,TRBJ1-4,TRBV19,CASSLLSPLNGEKLFF,TGTGCCAGTAGTCTCCTTAGTCCTCTCAACGGGGAAAAACTGTTTTTT
-,14,TRBD1,TRBJ1-1,TRBV28,CASSLLGTGTEAFF,TGTGCCAGCAGTTTATTGGGGACAGGCACTGAAGCTTTCTTT